This T cell receptor beta chain was profiled in a study of blood T cell repertoires in COVID-19 (dated by TCRdb to the early 2020s). About the full investigation: Samples from collaborators originated in the United States, Italy and Spain and spanned both the acute and convalescent phases of COVID-19. A freely available public database, intended as a resource for researchers studying the immune response to SARS-CoV-2, is where the repertoires were released. The sample metadata nearly always contained a de-identified subject ID, COVID-19 status, age in years and sex. The samples were drawn from two sources: the first 160 participants of the ongoing ImmuneRACE study, and 950 to 1,500 subjects contributed by 6 global collaborators. Subjects who had been exposed to COVID-19, were actively infected with it, or had recovered from it provided the deeply sampled blood TCRbeta repertoires that made up the dataset. Where available, HLA class I and class II types were taken from metadata supplied by the sample provider and were not determined by assay-based typing. The prospective study material was composed of cDNA or gDNA derived from T cells, B-cell-depleted T cells, or PBMCs. What the research found in general, with its limitations: The amount of clinical and demographic metadata varied by source and participant and was provided uncurated.

Collaborating institutions collected whole blood in K2EDTA tubes following their own protocols. For TCRbeta analysis, collaborator samples were shipped as frozen whole blood, as isolated PBMCs, or as DNA extracted from either sample type. With respect to this clone: Its antigen is not yet known. Nothing much larger sits one base from this clone, and base qualities are not available.

Measured from the cysteine to the phenylalanine, the CDR3 is 16 residues long. Of the read, only the CDR3 DNA is kept; its 48 bases are in frame from base 1. In the germline V gene (reference sequence), CDR1 corresponds to DFQATT and CDR2 to SNEGSKA. V loses 3 bases, J loses 4 bases, and the germline ends lie 19 bases apart. TCRbeta CDR3 regions were amplified from genomic DNA by means of the immunoSEQ Assay, a bias-controlled multiplex PCR. The authors' pipeline ran thus. Within the assay, amplification of reference gene primers was used to estimate how many nucleated cells each sample contained. To quantify the absolute abundance of each unique TCRbeta CDR3 rearrangement, sequence reads were collapsed and filtered. Productive Simpson clonality was computed per sample as the square root of Simpson's diversity index over productive rearrangements. Entries here come from immuneACCESS through TCRdb and include only in-frame sequences with V and J called. Some clones fail to appear in such tables; in the studies checked, an unresolved V gene covers under half of the shortfall, and the cause of the remainder is unknown. V and J calls and clone size come straight from that table; D and trimming were deduced from the DNA. The sample has approximately 84,000 clones on record, roughly 90% of them singletons. About 1.6% of the sample is held by the ten biggest clonotypes.

Sequenced input: peripheral blood. The chain employs TRBV20-1 and TRBJ2-1, with a weak D call of TRBD2 (6 bases match). This clonotype was sampled from a human donor with active COVID-19. The donor label of this sample is uncertain. The nucleotide sequence is given as TGCAGTGCTAGTAAGGGCGCGGGGATTGCGTACAATGAGCAGTTCTTC. This is translated as CSASKGAGIAYNEQFF.